The source of this T cell receptor (beta chain) is a study of blood T cells in healthy people across ages. Next came a second PCR, run for roughly 6 to 11 cycles, which used a sample-barcoded 5' primer along with a J-beta primer mix. Using its own MiXCR run on the 5' RACE reads, TCRdb lists one record per CDR3 protein. Here the sample spans about 1.4 million distinct CDR3 sequences, roughly 59% being singletons. Donors ranged from about 6 to 90 years old and were healthy Caucasians in Russia. Germline lookup yields CDR1 MNHNS and CDR2 SASEGT. This CDR3 spans 13 amino acids. J gave up 9 bases and V 3 bases, and 5 bases lay outside the gene matches.

The clonotype was recovered from a man between 18 and 35 years old in good health. The source material was blood. The chain links TRBV6-1 to TRBJ2-1; 7 positions match TRBD1. In nucleotides, the CDR3 is TGTGCCAGCAGTGAGTCAGGGGGTTTTGAGCAGTTCTTC. Residues: CASSESGGFEQFF.